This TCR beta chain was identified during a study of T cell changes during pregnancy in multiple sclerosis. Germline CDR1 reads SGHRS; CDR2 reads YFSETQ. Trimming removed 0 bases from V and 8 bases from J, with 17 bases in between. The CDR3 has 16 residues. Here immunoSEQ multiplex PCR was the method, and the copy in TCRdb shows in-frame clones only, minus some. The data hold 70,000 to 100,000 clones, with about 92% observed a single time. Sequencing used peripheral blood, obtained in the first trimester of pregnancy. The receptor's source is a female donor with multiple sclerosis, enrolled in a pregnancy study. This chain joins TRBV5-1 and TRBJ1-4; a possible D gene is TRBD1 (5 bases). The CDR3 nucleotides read TGCGCCAGCAGCTTGGTTGGCCGGGGGATTGGGGAAAAACTGTTTTTT. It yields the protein CASSLVGRGIGEKLFF.